This passage covers 3 T cell receptor beta chains from one sample sequenced in a study of cytomegalovirus exposure and HLA in healthy donors. PCR involved 60 Vbeta and 13 Jbeta primers. Method: immunoSEQ multiplex PCR; TCRdb's copy keeps in-frame clones and lacks some. The sample carries about 110,000 clones, about 75% recorded once. The material sequenced was PBMCs. Receptor source: a man aged 40-55 years in good health and CMV-seronegative.

The genes are TRBV6-1 and TRBJ2-7; 12 bases match TRBD1. The V segment lost 7 bases and the J segment 7 bases; nucleotides outside the gene matches: 5. Germline CDR1 is MNHNS and CDR2 is SASEGT. CDR3 size: 13 residues. The DNA of the CDR3 is TGTGCCAGCATGGGGACAGGGGGCGGGGAGCAGTACTTC. It is translated as CASMGTGGGEQYF.

The V gene is TRBV5-1, the J gene TRBJ1-3; 9 nucleotides align to TRBD1. Trimming took 4 bases from V and 4 from J; bases not matched to a gene: 15. This CDR3 has 18 residues. Germline V lookup: CDR1 SGHRS, CDR2 YFSETQ. CDR3 loop: CASSRTNRTGAIGNTIYF. As DNA, the CDR3 is TGCGCCAGCAGCCGAACGAACAGGACAGGGGCCATAGGAAACACCATATATTTT.

The rearrangement uses TRBV6-6 and TRBJ1-1, with 11 bases fitting TRBD1. J lost 4 bases, V lost 6 bases, and 10 bases had no gene match. Germline CDR1 MNHNY, CDR2 SVGAGI (reference sequence). This CDR3 region has 16 residues. CDR3 bases: TGTGCCAGCAGCGACTCGGGACAGGGGGGGGGCACTGAAGCTTTCTTT. Amino acid sequence: CASSDSGQGGGTEAFF.